This T cell receptor (beta chain) was recovered during a study of identical twins. All donors were healthy, and all were Caucasian. This CDR3 is built from 15 residues. Germline-derived CDR1 and CDR2 are KGHDR and SFDVKD. The ends lost 4 bases at V and 5 bases at J; junction bases unmatched: 4. Template switching, a step in the protocol, added a universal primer site, and cDNA carried unique molecular identifiers. TCRdb independently ran MiXCR on the 5' RACE reads; one entry per CDR3 protein. In the table there are some 1,700,000 distinct CDR3 sequences, roughly 35% of which are singletons. Concerning this clonotype: Its cognate antigen is unknown.

Study-wide results and caveats: Cross-sectional statistical analysis was relied on for the conclusions, without the same donors being followed. There were fewer insertions in abundant cord blood beta clonotypes, but memory repertoires showed no such pattern.

The chain is built from TRBV24-1 and TRBJ1-4; the match to TRBD1 covers 9 bases. The material sequenced was cord blood. The receptor comes from a newborn girl in good health. The CDR3 protein is CATSDTGTGNEKLFF. The CDR3 coding sequence is TGTGCCACCAGTGACACCGGGACAGGGAATGAAAAACTGTTTTTT.